The text below deals with one T cell receptor (beta chain). Its antigen remains unknown. These data originate in a study of regulatory T cells in long-lasting Graves disease. iRepertoire HTBI primers and Arm-PCR of CDR3 regions built TCR beta libraries. TCRdb analysed the multiplex PCR reads with MiXCR anew, one entry per CDR3 protein. The data contain 500,000 to 700,000 distinct CDR3 sequences, 25% to 30% of them singletons. Specified time point: persistent/refractory GD, antithyroid drugs over 5 years with positive TRAb. The authors made the TCR library using RNA they extracted from PBMCs. General observations from the study: Sample size, which was small, may have reduced accuracy.

This clonotype was obtained from a female donor with Graves disease. The source material was peripheral blood mononuclear cells (PBMCs), sampled when the disease was refractory, from a patient treated with antithyroid drugs.

For the CDR3, the DNA is TGTGCCAGCAGTTATACGCCCGTCCAGGAGCAGTACTTC. Protein: CASSYTPVQEQYF. V usage is TRBV6-9 and J usage is TRBJ2-7; D is uncertain. This CDR3 comprises 13 residues. Germline V lookup: CDR1 MNHGY, CDR2 SVAAGI. The V and J ends lost 2 bases and 7 bases respectively, with 12 bases between them.